These 5 T cell receptor beta chains share one sample of origin, sequenced in a study of cytomegalovirus exposure and HLA in healthy donors. Clones were sequenced by immunoSEQ multiplex PCR, and TCRdb holds only the in-frame ones, with some missing. The sample lists 250,000 to 350,000 clones, 87% occurring once. Source material: PBMCs. These receptors were taken from a woman in her twenties or thirties in good health and CMV-seropositive.

This chain joins TRBV9 and TRBJ2-5, with a weak D call TRBD1 (6 bases). This CDR3 has 16 amino acids. Trimming took 0 bases from V and 5 from J, leaving 17 bases between them. The germline V gene encodes CDR1 SGDLS and CDR2 YYNGEE. CDR3 in DNA: TGTGCCAGCAGCGTAGCCACAGGGCACCAAGGGGAGACCCAGTACTTC. Translated, it gives CASSVATGHQGETQYF.

The chain couples TRBV13 to TRBJ2-7, with TRBD1 matching over 7 bases. The CDR3 covers 14 residues. The V and J ends lost 5 bases and 3 bases, in that order; junction bases with no gene match: 7. Germline-derived CDR1 and CDR2 are PRHDT and FYEKMQ (reference sequence). For the CDR3, the DNA is TGTGCCAGCAGCATTCACCGGGACAGCTACGAGCAGTACTTC. This translates into CASSIHRDSYEQYF.

The rearrangement joins TRBV4-1 to TRBJ2-2, with D maybe TRBD2 (5 bases). Deletions cut 6 bases from V and 6 bases from J, with 20 bases between. Germline CDR1 is MGHRA and CDR2 is YSYEKL. The CDR3 loop spans 16 amino acids. This CDR3 is CASRILEGPKAGELFF. The CDR3 bases are TGCGCCAGCAGGATCCTCGAGGGCCCCAAGGCCGGGGAGCTGTTTTTT.

The J gene is TRBJ2-2, the V gene TRBV30; no clear D. Germline V lookup: CDR1 GTSNPN, CDR2 SVGIG (reference sequence). CDR3 length: 12 residues. The CDR3 region has the DNA TGTGTTGCGGTCCGATACACCGGGGAGCTGTTTTTT. Translated, it gives CVAVRYTGELFF.

This chain connects TRBV5-1 to TRBJ2-7; D may correspond to TRBD1 or TRBD2 (5 bases each). Deletions cut 0 bases from V and 0 bases from J, with 10 bases between. CDR1 is SGHRS, CDR2 YFSETQ, per germline. The CDR3 extends over 15 amino acids. The CDR3 nucleotides are TGCGCCAGCAGCTTGGACGGGACGAGCTCCTACGAGCAGTACTTC. Translated, it gives CASSLDGTSSYEQYF.